The present T cell receptor (beta chain) was sequenced within a study of shared clonotypes between healthy human individuals. Overall study: Per donor, three plates held CD4 naive cells, three held CD4 memory, two held CD8 naive and one held CD8 memory. Study conclusions and caveats: Represented diversity (both genetic and exposure-history) was limited by the small number of donors.

CD45RO-negative CD8 cells positively selected for CCR7 made up the naive population, which excluded terminally differentiated effector memory CD45RA+ cells. All the donors were Caucasian adults who lived in Nashville, Tennessee. Every subset had its genomic DNA shared out evenly among several immunoSEQ plates. TCRdb keeps only in-frame clones here, not all; method: immunoSEQ multiplex PCR. The repertoire holds 1.5 million to 2.5 million clones, with approximately 95% as singletons. About this clone: What it binds is not known.

The origin of this receptor is a young man in good health. Sequenced: naive CD8+ T cells sorted from blood.

CDR3 nucleotide sequence: TGCGCCAGCAGCTATCAGATTTCAACTAATGAAAAACTGTTTTTT. This sequence encodes CASSYQISTNEKLFF. The chain joins TRBV4-1 to TRBJ1-4; D gene ambiguous. Germline CDR1 is MGHRA and CDR2 is YSYEKL. Trimming took 5 bases from V and 0 from J, leaving 10 bases between them. The CDR3 consists of 15 residues.